One and the same sample provided the 26 T cell receptor beta chains below, sequenced in a study of lymphopenia after photon versus proton radiotherapy. TCRdb keeps only in-frame clones here, not all; method: immunoSEQ multiplex PCR. In the table there are 65,000 to 85,000 clones, just under 95% of which are singletons. The starting material was peripheral blood, obtained from a patient treated with photon-based radiotherapy. Source of these receptors: a woman in her forties with cholangiocarcinoma.

The chain uses TRBV7-6 and TRBJ1-1; D is ambiguous. V was trimmed by 4 bases and J by 4 bases, leaving 10 bases between them. The length of the CDR3 is 13 residues. CDR1 and CDR2 from the germline V gene are SGHVS and FNYEAQ. This CDR3 reads CASSSGGGTEAFF. The DNA of the CDR3 is TGTGCCAGCAGCTCTGGAGGCGGCACTGAAGCTTTCTTT.

CDR3 DNA: TGTGCCAGCCGGACAGGGGCAACTGAAGCTTTCTTT. Its protein is CASRTGATEAFF. The chain recombines TRBV2 with TRBJ1-1, with 9 bases fitting TRBD1. J gave up 5 bases and V 8 bases, and 3 bases lay outside the gene matches. This CDR3 has 12 amino acids. Germline values: CDR1 SNHLY, CDR2 FYNNEI.

The rearrangement links TRBV6-1 to TRBJ1-5; a weak D match, TRBD1 (6 bases). CDR1 and CDR2 (germline): MNHNS, SASEGT. CDR3 size: 17 residues. Trimming removed 2 bases from V and 0 bases from J, with 14 bases in between. CDR3 DNA: TGTGCCAGCAGTGAACGCGGGGGCGCCGATAGCAATCAGCCCCAGCATTTT. This sequence encodes CASSERGGADSNQPQHF.

The chain joins TRBV28 to TRBJ1-2; 7 nucleotides agree with TRBD1. The CDR3 runs to 15 residues. V lost 5 bases, J lost 1 base, and 7 bases stayed unmatched. Germline CDR1 is MDHEN and CDR2 is SYDVKM. The CDR3 sequence: CASSTQGQINYGYTF. CDR3 bases: TGTGCCAGCAGTACCCAGGGACAGATTAACTATGGCTACACCTTC.

V is TRBV7-2 and J is TRBJ1-3, with D hard to call. CDR1 is SGHTA, CDR2 FQGNSA, per germline. V lost 2 bases to trimming and J lost 0 bases, with 14 bases between them. There are 17 residues in the CDR3. The CDR3 loop is CASSLQDMPRSGNTIYF. CDR3 in DNA: TGTGCCAGCAGCTTACAAGACATGCCTCGCTCTGGAAACACCATATATTTT.

This rearrangement joins TRBV5-1 to TRBJ2-1; D gene ambiguous. V dropped 1 base and J dropped 9 bases, with 14 bases sitting between them. Germline V gives CDR1 SGHRS, CDR2 YFSETQ. The CDR3 covers 14 residues. CDR3 in amino acids: CASSLKAGFGEQFF. The CDR3 coding sequence is TGCGCCAGCAGCTTGAAAGCCGGGTTTGGTGAGCAGTTCTTC.

The gene calls are TRBV11-2 and TRBJ2-3; unclear D gene. The CDR3 covers 14 residues. Germline lookup yields CDR1 SGHAT and CDR2 FQNNGV. Trimming removed 1 base at V and 2 bases at J, with 7 bases between. The CDR3 region is CASSLGSSTDTQYF. DNA for the CDR3: TGTGCCAGCAGCTTAGGCAGCTCCACAGATACGCAGTATTTT.

J is TRBJ1-1 and V is TRBV9, with 10 bases lining up with TRBD1. Unmatched junction bases numbered 7, after V lost 5 bases and J lost 0 bases. The CDR3 extends over 16 amino acids. Germline CDR1 and CDR2: SGDLS and YYNGEE. In DNA, the CDR3 is TGTGCCAGCAGTGGGGACAGGGGCGCCATGAACACTGAAGCTTTCTTT. This translates into CASSGDRGAMNTEAFF. Filled out from reference TRBV9 and TRBJ1-1, the complete variable domain reads DSGVTQTPKHLITATGQRVTLRCSPRSGDLSVYWYQQSLDQGLQFLIQYYNGEERAKGNILERFSAQQFPDLHSELNLSSLELGDSALYFCASSGDRGAMNTEAFFGQGTRLTVV.

This sequence joins TRBV7-3 and TRBJ1-1; D is undetermined. The CDR3 loop spans 15 amino acids. The V end lost 5 bases, the J end lost 2 bases, and 15 bases lay between the germline ends. The germline CDR1 and CDR2 sequences are SGHTA and FQGTGA. For the CDR3, the DNA is TGTGCCAGCAGCCGGGCACGGATTCTTAACACTGAAGCTTTCTTT. This encodes CASSRARILNTEAFF.

This chain uses TRBV11-2 with TRBJ2-7, with 8 positions matching TRBD1. J lost 4 bases, V lost 5 bases, and 7 bases had no gene match. Germline V CDR1 and CDR2: SGHAT, FQNNGV. The CDR3 is 14 amino acids. In nucleotides, the CDR3 is TGTGCCAGCAGCCCCAGACAGGGGCAGTACGAGCAGTACTTC. This codes for CASSPRQGQYEQYF.

The chain recombines TRBV7-9 with TRBJ2-7; D is undetermined. V lost 5 bases, J lost 4 bases, and 9 bases lay in between. Per the germline V gene, CDR1 is SEHNR and CDR2 is FQNEAQ (reference sequence). The CDR3 is 12 amino acids. CDR3 bases: TGTGCCAGCAGCCCCCAGAAATACGAGCAGTACTTC. It yields the protein CASSPQKYEQYF.

The chain recombines TRBV15 with TRBJ1-1; D remains ambiguous. Looked up from germline, CDR1 is LNHNV and CDR2 is YYDKDF (reference sequence). This CDR3 is 15 amino acids long. Trimming stripped 5 bases from V and 1 base from J, with 14 bases between. The CDR3 nucleotides read TGTGCCACCAGCGAGCAGCGAACAGCGAACACTGAAGCTTTCTTT. Translation: CATSEQRTANTEAFF.

J is TRBJ2-7 and V is TRBV6-5, with 9 positions matching TRBD1. This CDR3 spans 15 amino acids. The V and J ends lost 5 bases and 2 bases, in that order; junction bases with no gene match: 7. Germline-derived CDR1 and CDR2 are MNHEY and SVGAGI. CDR3: CASSPGTGYPYEQYF. CDR3 coding DNA: TGTGCCAGCAGTCCCGGGACAGGGTATCCCTACGAGCAGTACTTC.

Details on this clone: Mismatch with germline at one junction end may stem from a read error. The sample carries other DNA sequences with the same CDR3. The rearrangement links TRBV5-1 to TRBJ1-1, with TRBD1 as a possible D gene (5 bases). The CDR3 covers 13 residues. Germline values: CDR1 SGHRS, CDR2 YFSETQ. In DNA form, the CDR3 reads TGTGCCAGCAGCCCGGACCGGGACGGTGAAGCTTTCTTT. Its protein is CASSPDRDGEAFF.

V and J are TRBV28 and TRBJ2-1, with 9 positions matching TRBD1. With V trimmed by 9 bases and J by 5 bases, 11 bases remained unmatched. The CDR3 totals 15 residues. Germline V gene data show CDR1 as MDHEN and CDR2 as SYDVKM. CDR3 loop: CASPPTGGYNNEQFF. The CDR3 region has the DNA TGTGCCAGTCCCCCTACAGGGGGCTACAACAATGAGCAGTTCTTC.

The chain carries TRBV4-3 and TRBJ2-3; 7 positions match TRBD2. Per the germline V gene, CDR1 is LGHNA and CDR2 is YSLEER. This CDR3 has 16 amino acids. With V trimmed by 0 bases and J by 9 bases, 12 bases remained unmatched. The CDR3 DNA reads TGCGCCAGCAGCCAAGAGGGTAATAGCGGGCGCTTCACGCAGTATTTT. Its translation is CASSQEGNSGRFTQYF.

This clone has a single count. CDR3: CASSFESSTLHF. Written as DNA, the CDR3 is TGTGCCAGCAGCTTCGAATCAAGCACCCTCCACTTT. This chain links TRBV5-4 with TRBJ1-6; D ambiguous. Trimming removed 2 bases from V and 14 bases from J, with 11 bases in between. Germline V gene lookup returns CDR1 SGHNT and CDR2 YYREEE (reference sequence). There are 12 residues in the CDR3.

The chain joins TRBV9 to TRBJ2-1; a weak D match, TRBD2 (6 bases). The germline V and J ends were trimmed by 4 bases and 2 bases, with 13 bases remaining between them. CDR1 and CDR2 (germline): SGDLS, YYNGEE. The length of the CDR3 is 15 residues. CDR3 nucleotide sequence: TGTGCCAGCAGCCCCTGGCGGGACGCCTACAATGAGCAGTTCTTC. It is translated as CASSPWRDAYNEQFF.

The chain couples TRBV27 to TRBJ1-1; D uncertain. Trimming took off 7 bases at V and 6 bases at J, with 15 bases between the two ends. The length of the CDR3 is 13 residues. Germline CDR1 reads MNHEY; CDR2 reads SMNVEV (reference sequence). CDR3 sequence reads: CASNNTGVSEAFF. CDR3 bases: TGTGCCAGCAACAACACCGGGGTCTCTGAAGCTTTCTTT.

CDR3 residues: CASSIPPGTGVFQDQPQHF. In DNA form, the CDR3 reads TGTGCCAGTAGTATCCCCCCCGGGACAGGGGTCTTCCAGGATCAGCCCCAGCATTTT. The chain employs TRBV19 and TRBJ1-5; TRBD1 agrees at 10 bases. Germline CDR1 and CDR2: LNHDA and SQIVND (reference sequence). The length of the CDR3 is 19 residues. V was clipped by 3 bases and J by 5 bases; unmatched bases: 16.

This clone has only one observation. The chain employs TRBV19 and TRBJ1-2; weak D call: TRBD1 (6 bases). V was cut by 5 bases and J by 7 bases, with 17 bases left in between. The CDR3 loop spans 14 amino acids. The germline V gene encodes CDR1 LNHDA and CDR2 SQIVND (reference sequence). CDR3 residues: CASSQGPFSGGYTF. As DNA, the CDR3 is TGTGCCAGTAGTCAGGGGCCCTTTTCGGGTGGCTACACCTTC.

This sequence joins TRBV7-3 and TRBJ1-1; D is perhaps TRBD1 (5 bases). The germline V gene has CDR1 SGHTA and CDR2 FQGTGA. The ends were cut back, 4 bases at V and 8 bases at J, with 17 bases in the middle. The CDR3 extends over 14 amino acids. CDR3 nucleotides: TGTGCCAGCAGCTCGAGACAGTCTCCTTGGGAAGCTTTCTTT. Protein: CASSSRQSPWEAFF.

The chain combines TRBV25-1 with TRBJ2-1; tentative D call: TRBD2 (5 bases). Germline V gives CDR1 MGHDK, CDR2 SYGVNS. The CDR3 is 15 amino acids. V shed 2 bases and J shed 0 bases, with 8 bases lying between them. CDR3 loop: CASSEAGGSYNEQFF. The CDR3 coding sequence is TGTGCCAGCAGTGAAGCTGGAGGCTCCTACAATGAGCAGTTCTTC.

The chain joins TRBV13 to TRBJ2-7; 11 bases are a match to TRBD2. The germline V gene has CDR1 PRHDT and CDR2 FYEKMQ (reference sequence). With 4 bases clipped from V and 6 bases from J, the junction kept 8 bases outside the gene matches. This CDR3 is built from 15 residues. CDR3 DNA sequence: TGTGCCAGCAGCTCCTTTAGCGGGAGGGGATCCGAGCAGTACTTC. Protein: CASSSFSGRGSEQYF.

The CDR3 bases are TGCGCCAGCAGCCAAGACCTCTCCCTGACAGGGTCGGCTGAGCAGTTCTTC. Amino acid sequence: CASSQDLSLTGSAEQFF. The rearrangement joins TRBV4-3 to TRBJ2-1; 7 nucleotides agree with TRBD1. V was clipped by 0 bases and J by 9 bases; unmatched bases: 14. The CDR3 runs to 17 residues. Germline CDR1 reads LGHNA; CDR2 reads YSLEER.

This clone appeared once. The V call is TRBV9, the J call TRBJ1-2; D gene ambiguous. Looked up from germline, CDR1 is SGDLS and CDR2 is YYNGEE. This CDR3 region has 14 residues. Trimming cost V 0 bases and J 2 bases, with 8 bases left between them. The CDR3 region has the DNA TGTGCCAGCAGCGTAGGACCGATAAACTATGGCTACACCTTC. Translation gives CASSVGPINYGYTF.